The 4 T cell receptor beta chains in this list originate from one sample, sequenced in a study of identical twins. TCRdb independently ran MiXCR on the 5' RACE reads; one entry per CDR3 protein. The sample shows approximately 590,000 distinct CDR3 sequences, just under 10% of them seen only once. These sequences were also reported in another study, on yellow fever vaccine responses in identical twins.

Material: PBMCs. The receptors were sampled from a young woman in good health.

The gene calls are TRBV20-1 and TRBJ2-3; 9 bases agree with TRBD2. CDR1 DFQATT and CDR2 SNEGSKA come from the germline V gene (reference sequence). J lost 2 bases, V lost 4 bases, and 10 bases had no gene match. The length of the CDR3 is 16 residues. The CDR3 region is CSAIVQRGASTDTQYF. The DNA for the CDR3 is TGCAGTGCTATAGTGCAGCGGGGGGCCTCCACAGATACGCAGTATTTT.

The chain has TRBV7-9 and TRBJ2-3; TRBD1 is a possible D gene (5 bases). The CDR3 extends over 13 amino acids. Germline V CDR1 and CDR2: SEHNR, FQNEAQ (reference sequence). Trimming stripped 3 bases from V and 5 bases from J, with 9 bases between. Here the CDR3 DNA reads TGTGCCAGCAGCTTCTACCAGGGAGATACGCAGTATTTT. It encodes CASSFYQGDTQYF. The complete variable domain, with remaining parts taken from reference TRBV7-9 and TRBJ2-3, reads DTGVSQNPRHKITKRGQNVTFRCDPISEHNRLYWYRQTLGQGPEFLTYFQNEAQLEKSRLLSDRFSAERPKGSFSTLEIQRTEQGDSAMYLCASSFYQGDTQYFGPGTRLTVL.

The rearrangement uses TRBV12-3 or TRBV12-4 and TRBJ2-5; D is possibly TRBD1 or TRBD2 (5 bases each). This CDR3 spans 12 amino acids. V lost 3 bases and J lost 6, with 8 bases in between. This CDR3 reads CASSFEGQTQYF. In nucleotides, the CDR3 is TGTGCCAGCAGTTTTGAGGGGCAGACCCAGTACTTC.

The V call is TRBV7-9, the J call TRBJ2-7; D is possibly TRBD1 or TRBD2 (6 bases each). From germline, CDR1 is SEHNR and CDR2 FQNEAQ (reference sequence). This CDR3 spans 13 amino acids. V shed 7 bases and J shed 3 bases, with 13 bases lying between them. DNA for the CDR3: TGTGCCAGCACGCGGGACATTAGCTACGAGCAGTACTTC. Its protein is CASTRDISYEQYF.